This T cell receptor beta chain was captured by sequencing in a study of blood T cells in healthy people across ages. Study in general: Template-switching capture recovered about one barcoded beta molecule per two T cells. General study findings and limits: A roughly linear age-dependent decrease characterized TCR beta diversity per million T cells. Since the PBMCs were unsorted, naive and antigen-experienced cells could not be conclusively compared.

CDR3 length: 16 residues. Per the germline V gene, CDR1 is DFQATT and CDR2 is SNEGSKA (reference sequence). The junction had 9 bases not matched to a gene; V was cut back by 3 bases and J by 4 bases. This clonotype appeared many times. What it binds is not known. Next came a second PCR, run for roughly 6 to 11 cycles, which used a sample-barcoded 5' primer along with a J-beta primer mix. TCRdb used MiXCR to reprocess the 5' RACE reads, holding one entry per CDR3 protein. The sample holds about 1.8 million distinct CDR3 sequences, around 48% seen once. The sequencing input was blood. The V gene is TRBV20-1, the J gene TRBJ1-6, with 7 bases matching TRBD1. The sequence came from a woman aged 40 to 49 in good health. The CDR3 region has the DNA TGCAGTGCTAGGCCCCCCGGGACAGCTTATAATTCACCCCTCCACTTT. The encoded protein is CSARPPGTAYNSPLHF.